This T cell receptor (beta chain) comes out of a study of T cells in Graves' hyperthyroidism and ophthalmopathy. Clinical symptoms, serum thyroxine and TRAb, thyroid ultrasound and orbital computed tomography together formed the diagnostic basis. The germline V gene has CDR1 SNHLY and CDR2 FYNNEI. The CDR3 totals 16 residues. V lost 4 bases and J lost 1; bases outside the gene matches: 6. Amplified regions were TCR beta CDR3 sequences from RNA transcripts. The primer set for the first-round RT-PCR of the TCR CDR3 was HTBI. TCRdb reprocessed the multiplex PCR reads via MiXCR and lists one record per CDR3 protein. This table holds approximately 720,000 distinct CDR3 sequences, about 19% found once. There are a few counts of this clonotype.

The V gene is TRBV2, the J gene TRBJ2-2; 7 bases map to TRBD2. The sequence came from a woman aged 50 to 60 with Graves' hyperthyroidism that later progressed to Graves' ophthalmopathy. Input material: blood. This chain's CDR3 is CASSATGGGNTGELFF. The CDR3 DNA reads TGTGCCAGCAGTGCCACTGGCGGGGGGAACACCGGGGAGCTGTTTTTT. The whole variable domain, remainder taken from reference TRBV2 and TRBJ2-2, is EPEVTQTPSHQVTQMGQEVILRCVPISNHLYFYWYRQILGQKVEFLVSFYNNEISEKSEIFDDQFSVERPDGSNFTLKIRSTKLEDSAMYFCASSATGGGNTGELFFGEGSRLTVL.